A selection of T cell receptor beta chains follows, all from one sample in a study of cytomegalovirus exposure and HLA in healthy donors. TCRdb's copy holds only in-frame clones and misses some; the assay was immunoSEQ multiplex PCR. The table records nearly 110,000 clones, 60% to 75% of them present only once. Material: PBMCs. The source of these receptors is a man under 40 in good health and CMV-seronegative. CDR3s include the opening cysteine and the closing phenylalanine or tryptophan. A D gene is named only where the DNA matches it firmly. Rows give clone size only sometimes, using once, few, many, or a class for an expanded clone.

len: 18
d_gene: TRBD2
j_gene: TRBJ2-2
v_gene: TRBV5-4
abundance: .
CDR3aa: CASSKPGLAGTNTGELFF
CDR3nt: TGTGCCAGCAGCAAACCAGGACTAGCGGGGACCAACACCGGGGAGCTGTTTTTT

len: 16
d_gene: .
j_gene: TRBJ2-3
v_gene: TRBV5-4
abundance: .
CDR3aa: CASSLPGGKGTDTQYF
CDR3nt: TGTGCCAGCAGCTTACCGGGGGGCAAAGGCACAGATACGCAGTATTTT

len: 15
d_gene: .
j_gene: TRBJ2-2
v_gene: TRBV28
abundance: once
CDR3aa: CASSPGRGYTGELFF
CDR3nt: TGTGCCAGCAGCCCTGGGCGAGGGTACACCGGGGAGCTGTTTTTT

len: 16
d_gene: .
j_gene: TRBJ2-7
v_gene: TRBV19
abundance: .
CDR3aa: CASSINFRSFSYEQYF
CDR3nt: TGTGCCAGTAGTATTAACTTTCGCTCGTTCTCCTACGAGCAGTACTTC

len: 14
d_gene: .
j_gene: TRBJ1-4
v_gene: TRBV19
abundance: .
CDR3aa: CASTHPAANEKLFF
CDR3nt: TGTGCCAGTACTCACCCGGCGGCTAATGAAAAACTGTTTTTT

len: 12
d_gene: .
j_gene: TRBJ2-5
v_gene: TRBV29-1
abundance: .
CDR3aa: CSVQASGETQYF
CDR3nt: TGCAGCGTCCAGGCCTCAGGGGAGACCCAGTACTTC

len: 15
d_gene: TRBD2
j_gene: TRBJ2-7
v_gene: TRBV6-1
abundance: .
CDR3aa: CASSEDGGGGYEQYF
CDR3nt: TGTGCCAGCAGTGAAGATGGTGGCGGGGGCTACGAGCAGTACTTC

len: 15
d_gene: .
j_gene: TRBJ2-5
v_gene: TRBV2
abundance: .
CDR3aa: CASSEGGGGKETQYF
CDR3nt: TGTGCCAGCAGTGAGGGGGGGGGCGGAAAAGAGACCCAGTACTTC

len: 20
d_gene: TRBD1
j_gene: TRBJ2-1
v_gene: TRBV15
abundance: .
CDR3aa: CATSSLTTGSPLSSYNEQFF
CDR3nt: TGTGCCACCAGCAGTCTAACGACAGGGAGCCCTCTCAGCTCCTACAATGAGCAGTTCTTC

len: 13
d_gene: TRBD1
j_gene: TRBJ1-2
v_gene: TRBV6-1
abundance: .
CDR3aa: CASRQGARDGYTF
CDR3nt: TGTGCCAGTAGACAGGGGGCGCGGGATGGCTACACCTTC

len: 15
d_gene: .
j_gene: TRBJ2-7
v_gene: TRBV10-2
abundance: .
CDR3aa: CASSDLGTGTYEQYF
CDR3nt: TGCGCCAGCAGTGATTTAGGGACGGGGACTTACGAGCAGTACTTC

len: 16
d_gene: TRBD2
j_gene: TRBJ2-2
v_gene: TRBV25-1
abundance: .
CDR3aa: CASSTLAGERTGELFF
CDR3nt: TGTGCCAGCAGTACCCTAGCGGGAGAGCGGACCGGGGAGCTGTTTTTT

len: 15
d_gene: .
j_gene: TRBJ2-7
v_gene: TRBV10-2
abundance: .
CDR3aa: CASSDRTGSHYEQYF
CDR3nt: TGCGCCAGCAGTGATAGGACGGGGTCGCACTACGAGCAGTACTTC

len: 13
d_gene: .
j_gene: TRBJ2-7
v_gene: TRBV5-4
abundance: .
CDR3aa: CASSFDQDYEQYF
CDR3nt: TGTGCCAGCAGCTTTGATCAGGATTACGAGCAGTACTTC

len: 14
d_gene: .
j_gene: TRBJ1-2
v_gene: TRBV19
abundance: .
CDR3aa: CASIQGGSNYGYTF
CDR3nt: TGTGCCAGTATACAAGGGGGATCTAACTATGGCTACACCTTC

len: 15
d_gene: TRBD1
j_gene: TRBJ1-1
v_gene: TRBV7-9
abundance: .
CDR3aa: CSSSLKGTGRTEAFF
CDR3nt: TGTTCCAGCAGCTTAAAGGGGACAGGGAGAACTGAAGCTTTCTTT

len: 13
d_gene: .
j_gene: TRBJ2-7
v_gene: TRBV6-1
abundance: .
CDR3aa: CASLSPGAYEQYF
CDR3nt: TGTGCCAGCCTCTCCCCGGGAGCCTACGAGCAGTACTTC

len: 14
d_gene: .
j_gene: TRBJ2-2
v_gene: TRBV27
abundance: .
CDR3aa: CASSLWGRGGELFF
CDR3nt: TGTGCCAGCAGTTTATGGGGTAGGGGCGGGGAGCTGTTTTTT

len: 15
d_gene: .
j_gene: TRBJ1-4
v_gene: TRBV6-1
abundance: .
CDR3aa: CASSVDLAANEKLFF
CDR3nt: TGTGCCAGCAGTGTTGACCTAGCGGCTAATGAAAAACTGTTTTTT

len: 15
d_gene: .
j_gene: TRBJ2-4
v_gene: TRBV28
abundance: .
CDR3aa: CASRPIRGLRNIQYF
CDR3nt: TGTGCCAGCAGACCCATCAGGGGATTGAGAAACATTCAGTACTTC

len: 16
d_gene: .
j_gene: TRBJ2-1
v_gene: TRBV6-6
abundance: .
CDR3aa: CASRALAGLRDNEQFF
CDR3nt: TGTGCCAGCAGAGCACTCGCGGGACTCCGCGACAATGAGCAGTTCTTC

len: 16
d_gene: TRBD1
j_gene: TRBJ1-4
v_gene: TRBV7-9
abundance: .
CDR3aa: CSSSQAGTGLKEKLFF
CDR3nt: TGTTCCAGCAGCCAGGCAGGGACAGGATTAAAGGAAAAACTGTTTTTT

len: 14
d_gene: TRBD1
j_gene: TRBJ2-3
v_gene: TRBV18
abundance: .
CDR3aa: CASSPGQGGDTQYF
CDR3nt: TGTGCCAGCTCACCGGGACAGGGGGGTGATACGCAGTATTTT

len: 15
d_gene: .
j_gene: TRBJ2-7
v_gene: TRBV5-1
abundance: .
CDR3aa: CASSLGSTGSYEQYF
CDR3nt: TGCGCCAGCAGCTTGGGATCCACAGGGTCCTACGAGCAGTACTTC

len: 13
d_gene: .
j_gene: TRBJ1-5
v_gene: TRBV19
abundance: .
CDR3aa: CASSPTVNQPQHF
CDR3nt: TGTGCCAGTAGTCCGACAGTCAATCAGCCCCAGCATTTT

len: 16
d_gene: TRBD1
j_gene: TRBJ2-1
v_gene: TRBV19
abundance: .
CDR3aa: CASSRATGHFGNEQFF
CDR3nt: TGTGCCAGTAGTAGGGCGACAGGGCATTTTGGGAATGAGCAGTTCTTC

len: 19
d_gene: TRBD2
j_gene: TRBJ2-7
v_gene: TRBV10-3
abundance: .
CDR3aa: CAISFLAGDRLGSSYEQYF
CDR3nt: TGTGCCATCAGTTTCCTAGCGGGAGATCGATTGGGGAGCTCCTACGAGCAGTACTTC

len: 15
d_gene: TRBD1
j_gene: TRBJ1-4
v_gene: TRBV5-6
abundance: .
CDR3aa: CASSPTGQGDEKLFF
CDR3nt: TGTGCCAGCAGCCCTACGGGACAGGGGGACGAAAAACTGTTTTTT

len: 12
d_gene: TRBD1
j_gene: TRBJ2-7
v_gene: TRBV6-6
abundance: few
CDR3aa: CASSQGAYEQYF
CDR3nt: TGTGCCAGCAGTCAGGGGGCTTACGAGCAGTACTTC

len: 15
d_gene: TRBD2
j_gene: TRBJ2-7
v_gene: TRBV19
abundance: .
CDR3aa: CASSIVSGGTYEQYF
CDR3nt: TGTGCCAGTAGTATAGTAAGCGGGGGAACCTACGAGCAGTACTTC

len: 15
d_gene: TRBD2
j_gene: TRBJ2-7
v_gene: TRBV11-2
abundance: .
CDR3aa: CASSLEGGSSYEQYF
CDR3nt: TGTGCCAGCAGCTTAGAAGGCGGGAGCTCCTACGAGCAGTACTTC

len: 19
d_gene: TRBD1
j_gene: TRBJ2-7
v_gene: TRBV7-2
abundance: few
CDR3aa: CASSFPLGREDRGAYEQYF
CDR3nt: TGTGCCAGCAGCTTCCCACTAGGTAGGGAGGACAGGGGCGCCTACGAGCAGTACTTC

len: 15
d_gene: TRBD2
j_gene: TRBJ2-1
v_gene: TRBV9
abundance: .
CDR3aa: CASSGGLAGVGEQFF
CDR3nt: TGTGCCAGCAGCGGGGGACTAGCGGGGGTCGGTGAGCAGTTCTTC

len: 12
d_gene: .
j_gene: TRBJ2-7
v_gene: TRBV6-6
abundance: .
CDR3aa: CASLGQGNEQYF
CDR3nt: TGTGCCAGCTTGGGGCAGGGTAACGAGCAGTACTTC

len: 19
d_gene: TRBD1
j_gene: TRBJ2-5
v_gene: TRBV28
abundance: .
CDR3aa: CASRDRRGQADEPQETQYF
CDR3nt: TGTGCCAGCAGGGACAGACGGGGACAGGCCGACGAGCCCCAAGAGACCCAGTACTTC

len: 14
d_gene: TRBD2
j_gene: TRBJ2-7
v_gene: TRBV19
abundance: .
CDR3aa: CASSLRAGAYEQYF
CDR3nt: TGTGCCAGTAGTCTTAGAGCGGGAGCCTACGAGCAGTACTTC

len: 16
d_gene: .
j_gene: TRBJ2-2
v_gene: TRBV7-3
abundance: .
CDR3aa: CASSLPSGQGTGELFF
CDR3nt: TGTGCCAGCAGCTTACCGTCGGGCCAGGGCACCGGGGAGCTGTTTTTT

len: 15
d_gene: TRBD1
j_gene: TRBJ1-5
v_gene: TRBV19
abundance: .
CDR3aa: CASSMTGYSNQPQHF
CDR3nt: TGTGCCAGTAGTATGACAGGGTATAGCAATCAGCCCCAGCATTTT

len: 16
d_gene: .
j_gene: TRBJ1-5
v_gene: TRBV19
abundance: .
CDR3aa: CASSIGNRQANQPQHF
CDR3nt: TGTGCCAGTAGTATAGGCAATCGGCAGGCTAATCAGCCCCAGCATTTT

len: 15
d_gene: .
j_gene: TRBJ1-1
v_gene: TRBV5-6
abundance: few
CDR3aa: CASSLGLRVATEAFF
CDR3nt: TGTGCCAGCAGCTTGGGATTGAGGGTCGCCACTGAAGCTTTCTTT

len: 14
d_gene: TRBD1
j_gene: TRBJ2-5
v_gene: TRBV4-1
abundance: few
CDR3aa: CASSPGQGGETQYF
CDR3nt: TGCGCCAGCAGCCCAGGACAGGGCGGAGAGACCCAGTACTTC

len: 15
d_gene: TRBD1
j_gene: TRBJ1-4
v_gene: TRBV5-1
abundance: .
CDR3aa: CASSLGDREYEKLFF
CDR3nt: TGCGCCAGCAGCTTGGGGGACAGGGAATATGAAAAACTGTTTTTT

len: 16
d_gene: .
j_gene: TRBJ1-4
v_gene: TRBV7-6
abundance: .
CDR3aa: CASSQGQLWANEKLFF
CDR3nt: TGTGCCAGCAGCCAAGGACAGCTTTGGGCTAATGAAAAACTGTTTTTT

len: 17
d_gene: TRBD2
j_gene: TRBJ2-1
v_gene: TRBV5-1
abundance: .
CDR3aa: CASSLAAGTSLGNEQFF
CDR3nt: TGCGCCAGCAGCTTGGCCGCCGGGACTAGCCTAGGCAATGAGCAGTTCTTC

len: 15
d_gene: TRBD1
j_gene: TRBJ2-1
v_gene: TRBV4-1
abundance: .
CDR3aa: CASSHPTTGEDEQFF
CDR3nt: TGCGCCAGCAGCCACCCCACGACAGGGGAGGATGAGCAGTTCTTC

len: 15
d_gene: .
j_gene: TRBJ2-5
v_gene: TRBV12-5
abundance: .
CDR3aa: CASGFPQGVGETQYF
CDR3nt: TGTGCTAGTGGTTTCCCACAGGGAGTTGGGGAGACCCAGTACTTC

len: 13
d_gene: .
j_gene: TRBJ2-1
v_gene: TRBV7-7
abundance: .
CDR3aa: CASSLALYNEQFF
CDR3nt: TGTGCCAGCAGCTTAGCCCTTTACAATGAGCAGTTCTTC

len: 15
d_gene: .
j_gene: TRBJ1-5
v_gene: TRBV30
abundance: .
CDR3aa: CAWSEGTISNQPQHF
CDR3nt: TGTGCCTGGAGTGAGGGGACAATTAGCAATCAGCCCCAGCATTTT

len: 14
d_gene: .
j_gene: TRBJ2-7
v_gene: TRBV5-1
abundance: .
CDR3aa: CASSLGDTLYEQYF
CDR3nt: TGCGCCAGCAGCTTGGGGGACACTCTATACGAGCAGTACTTC

len: 16
d_gene: TRBD2
j_gene: TRBJ2-1
v_gene: TRBV5-5
abundance: .
CDR3aa: CASSPGTSGVHNEQFF
CDR3nt: TGTGCCAGCAGCCCCGGGACTAGCGGGGTACACAATGAGCAGTTCTTC

len: 13
d_gene: TRBD1
j_gene: TRBJ2-1
v_gene: TRBV6-6
abundance: .
CDR3aa: CATLKTGASEQFF
CDR3nt: TGTGCCACCTTAAAAACAGGGGCCTCTGAGCAGTTCTTC

len: 18
d_gene: .
j_gene: TRBJ2-3
v_gene: TRBV28
abundance: .
CDR3aa: CASSLQGWVPDSTDTQYF
CDR3nt: TGTGCCAGCAGTTTACAGGGATGGGTCCCCGATAGCACAGATACGCAGTATTTT

len: 16
d_gene: .
j_gene: TRBJ1-2
v_gene: TRBV4-1
abundance: .
CDR3aa: CASSQDPGSSSYGYTF
CDR3nt: TGCGCCAGCAGCCAAGATCCAGGGTCCTCCTCCTATGGCTACACCTTC

len: 16
d_gene: TRBD2
j_gene: TRBJ2-7
v_gene: TRBV5-1
abundance: .
CDR3aa: CASSSLSGVSSYEQYF
CDR3nt: TGCGCCAGCAGCTCCCTTAGCGGGGTGAGCTCCTACGAGCAGTACTTC

len: 14
d_gene: .
j_gene: TRBJ1-4
v_gene: TRBV19
abundance: .
CDR3aa: CASSIPGLNEKLFF
CDR3nt: TGTGCCAGTAGTATCCCCGGACTTAATGAAAAACTGTTTTTT

len: 13
d_gene: .
j_gene: TRBJ1-5
v_gene: TRBV10-3
abundance: .
CDR3aa: CAISGQADQPQHF
CDR3nt: TGTGCCATCAGTGGACAGGCCGATCAGCCCCAGCATTTT

len: 15
d_gene: .
j_gene: TRBJ2-3
v_gene: TRBV5-1
abundance: few
CDR3aa: CASSFVGVGADTQYF
CDR3nt: TGCGCCAGCAGCTTCGTGGGAGTGGGAGCAGATACGCAGTATTTT

len: 15
d_gene: .
j_gene: TRBJ1-5
v_gene: TRBV5-1
abundance: .
CDR3aa: CASSLGGVSNQPQHF
CDR3nt: TGCGCCAGCAGCTTGGGGGGGGTCAGCAATCAGCCCCAGCATTTT

len: 12
d_gene: .
j_gene: TRBJ2-7
v_gene: TRBV27
abundance: .
CDR3aa: CATTGENYEQYF
CDR3nt: TGTGCCACGACAGGAGAAAATTACGAGCAGTACTTC